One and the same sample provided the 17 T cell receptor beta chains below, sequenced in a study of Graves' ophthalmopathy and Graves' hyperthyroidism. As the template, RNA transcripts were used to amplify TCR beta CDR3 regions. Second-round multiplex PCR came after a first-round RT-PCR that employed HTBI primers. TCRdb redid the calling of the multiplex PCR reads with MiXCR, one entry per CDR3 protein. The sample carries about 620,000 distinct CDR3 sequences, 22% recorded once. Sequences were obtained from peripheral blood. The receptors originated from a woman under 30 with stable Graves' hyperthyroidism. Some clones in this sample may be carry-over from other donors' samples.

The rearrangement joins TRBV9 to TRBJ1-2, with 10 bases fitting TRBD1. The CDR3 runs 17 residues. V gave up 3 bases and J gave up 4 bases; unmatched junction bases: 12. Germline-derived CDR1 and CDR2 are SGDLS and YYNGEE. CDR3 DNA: TGTGCCAGCAGCGGAGGGCCGGGACAGGGGTCGCCCTATGGCTACACCTTC. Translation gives CASSGGPGQGSPYGYTF.

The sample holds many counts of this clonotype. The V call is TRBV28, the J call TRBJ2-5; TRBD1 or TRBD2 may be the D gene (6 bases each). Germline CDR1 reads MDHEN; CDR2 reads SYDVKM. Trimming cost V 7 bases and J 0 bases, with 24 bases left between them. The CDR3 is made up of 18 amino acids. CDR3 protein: CASTQGGGGTGYQETQYF. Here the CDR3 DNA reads TGTGCCAGCACCCAAGGGGGTGGGGGGACGGGGTACCAAGAGACCCAGTACTTC.

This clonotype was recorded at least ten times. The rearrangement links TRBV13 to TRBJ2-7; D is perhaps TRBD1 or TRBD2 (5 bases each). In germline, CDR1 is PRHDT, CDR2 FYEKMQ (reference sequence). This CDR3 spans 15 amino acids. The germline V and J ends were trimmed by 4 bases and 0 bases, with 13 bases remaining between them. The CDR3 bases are TGTGCCAGCAGCTCCCGGGACCTGAGCTCCTACGAGCAGTACTTC. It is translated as CASSSRDLSSYEQYF.

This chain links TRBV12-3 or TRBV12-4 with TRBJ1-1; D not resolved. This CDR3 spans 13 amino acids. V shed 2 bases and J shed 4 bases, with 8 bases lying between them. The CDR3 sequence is CASSLRHLTEAFF. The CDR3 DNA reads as TGTGCCAGCAGTTTAAGACATCTCACTGAAGCTTTCTTT.

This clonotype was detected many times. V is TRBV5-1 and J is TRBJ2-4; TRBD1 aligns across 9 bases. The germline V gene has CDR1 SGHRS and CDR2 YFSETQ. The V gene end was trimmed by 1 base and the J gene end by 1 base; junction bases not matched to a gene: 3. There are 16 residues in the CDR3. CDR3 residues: CASSLQGQGAKNIQYF. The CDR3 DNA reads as TGCGCCAGCAGCTTGCAAGGACAGGGGGCCAAAAACATTCAGTACTTC.

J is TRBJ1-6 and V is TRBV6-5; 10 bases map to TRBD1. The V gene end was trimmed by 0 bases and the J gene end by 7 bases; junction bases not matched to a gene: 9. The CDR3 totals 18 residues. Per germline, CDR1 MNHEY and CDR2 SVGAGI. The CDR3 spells CASSYSGTGVQWNSPLHF. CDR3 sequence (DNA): TGTGCCAGCAGTTACTCCGGGACAGGGGTTCAGTGGAATTCACCCCTCCACTTT.

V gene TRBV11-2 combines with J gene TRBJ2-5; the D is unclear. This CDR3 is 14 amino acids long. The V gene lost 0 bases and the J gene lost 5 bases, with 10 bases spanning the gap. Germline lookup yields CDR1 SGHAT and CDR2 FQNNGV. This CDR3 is CASSLDSASETQYF. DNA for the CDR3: TGTGCCAGCAGCTTAGATTCGGCTTCGGAGACCCAGTACTTC.

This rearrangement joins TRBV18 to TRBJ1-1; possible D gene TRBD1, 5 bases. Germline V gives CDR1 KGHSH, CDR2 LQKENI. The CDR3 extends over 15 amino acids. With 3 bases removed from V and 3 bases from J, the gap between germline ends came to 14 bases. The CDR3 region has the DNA TGTGCCAGCTCACCCCGGGGCCAACCAGACACTGAAGCTTTCTTT. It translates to CASSPRGQPDTEAFF.

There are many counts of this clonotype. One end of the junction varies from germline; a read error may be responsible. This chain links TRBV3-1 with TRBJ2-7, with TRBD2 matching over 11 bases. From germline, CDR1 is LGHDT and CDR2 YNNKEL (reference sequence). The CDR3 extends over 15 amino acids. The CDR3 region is CASSQAGLAVDELYF. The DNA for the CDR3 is TGTGCCAGCAGCCAAGCGGGACTAGCGGTCGACGAGCTGTACTTC.

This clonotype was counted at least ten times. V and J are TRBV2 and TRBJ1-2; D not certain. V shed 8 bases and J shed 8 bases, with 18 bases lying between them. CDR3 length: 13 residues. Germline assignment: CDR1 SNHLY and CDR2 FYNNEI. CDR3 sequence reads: CASDIGSPGGYTF. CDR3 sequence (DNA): TGTGCCAGCGACATCGGGAGTCCGGGGGGCTACACCTTC.

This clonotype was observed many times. The CDR3 sequence: CASSLTGGDVYEQYF. The CDR3 DNA reads as TGTGCCAGCAGTTTAACGGGGGGAGACGTCTACGAGCAGTACTTC. The chain carries TRBV27 and TRBJ2-7; TRBD2 agrees at 7 bases. CDR3 size: 15 residues. Germline lookup yields CDR1 MNHEY and CDR2 SMNVEV (reference sequence). After removal of 2 bases from V and 3 bases from J, the junction contained 7 bases not matched to a gene.

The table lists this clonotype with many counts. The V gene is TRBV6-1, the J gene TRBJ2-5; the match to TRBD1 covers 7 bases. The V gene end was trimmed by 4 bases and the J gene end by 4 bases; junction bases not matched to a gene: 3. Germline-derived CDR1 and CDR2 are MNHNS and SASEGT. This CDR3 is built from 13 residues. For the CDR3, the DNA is TGTGCCAGCAGTGTCGACAGGGTAGAGACCCAGTACTTC. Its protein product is CASSVDRVETQYF.

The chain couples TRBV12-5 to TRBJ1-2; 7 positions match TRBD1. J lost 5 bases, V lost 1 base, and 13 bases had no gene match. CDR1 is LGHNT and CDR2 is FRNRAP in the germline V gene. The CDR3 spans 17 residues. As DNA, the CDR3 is TGTGCTAGTGGTTTGGACCCGACAGGGTTCAAATCTTATGGCTACACCTTC. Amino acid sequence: CASGLDPTGFKSYGYTF.

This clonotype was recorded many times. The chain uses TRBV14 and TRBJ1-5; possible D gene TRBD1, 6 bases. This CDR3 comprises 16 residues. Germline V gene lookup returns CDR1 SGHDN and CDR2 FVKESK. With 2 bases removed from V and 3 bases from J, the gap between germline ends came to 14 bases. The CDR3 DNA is TGTGCCAGCAGCCAAAGCACAGGGAGAAACAATCAGCCCCAGCATTTT. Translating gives CASSQSTGRNNQPQHF.

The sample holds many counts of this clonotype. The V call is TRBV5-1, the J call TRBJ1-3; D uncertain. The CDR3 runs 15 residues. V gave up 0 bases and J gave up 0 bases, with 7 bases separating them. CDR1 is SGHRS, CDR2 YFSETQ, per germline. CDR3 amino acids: CASSLERLSGNTIYF. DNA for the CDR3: TGCGCCAGCAGCTTGGAGAGGCTCTCTGGAAACACCATATATTTT.

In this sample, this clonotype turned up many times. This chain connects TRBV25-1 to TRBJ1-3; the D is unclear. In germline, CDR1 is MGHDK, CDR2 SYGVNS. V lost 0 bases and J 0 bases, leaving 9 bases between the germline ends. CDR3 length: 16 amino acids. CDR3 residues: CASSEYRRSSGNTIYF. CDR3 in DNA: TGTGCCAGCAGTGAATATAGGAGGAGCTCTGGAAACACCATATATTTT.

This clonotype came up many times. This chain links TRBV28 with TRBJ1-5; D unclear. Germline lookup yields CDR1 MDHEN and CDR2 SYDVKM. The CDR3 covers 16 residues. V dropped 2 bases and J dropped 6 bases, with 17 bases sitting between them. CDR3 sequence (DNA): TGTGCCAGCAGTTTAAGGTCCTACGGGGTCGGTCAGCCCCAGCATTTT. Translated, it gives CASSLRSYGVGQPQHF.